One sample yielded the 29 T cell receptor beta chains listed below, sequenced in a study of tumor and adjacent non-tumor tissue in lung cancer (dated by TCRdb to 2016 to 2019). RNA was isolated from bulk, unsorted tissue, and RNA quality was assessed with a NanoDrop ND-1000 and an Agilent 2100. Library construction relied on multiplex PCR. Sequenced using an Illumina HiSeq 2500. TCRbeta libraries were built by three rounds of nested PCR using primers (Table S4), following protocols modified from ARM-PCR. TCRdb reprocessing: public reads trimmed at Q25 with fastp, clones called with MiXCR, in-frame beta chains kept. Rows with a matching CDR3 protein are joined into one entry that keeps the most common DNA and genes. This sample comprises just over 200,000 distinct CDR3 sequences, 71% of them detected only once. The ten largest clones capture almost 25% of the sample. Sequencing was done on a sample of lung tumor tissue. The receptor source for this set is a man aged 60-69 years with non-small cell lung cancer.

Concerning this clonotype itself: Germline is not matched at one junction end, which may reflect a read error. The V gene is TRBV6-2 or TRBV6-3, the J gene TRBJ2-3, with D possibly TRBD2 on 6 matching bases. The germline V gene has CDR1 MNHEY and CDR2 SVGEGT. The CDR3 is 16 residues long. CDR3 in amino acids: CSSSEWGLPRTDAQYF. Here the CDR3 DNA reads TGTTCCAGCAGCGAATGGGGACTTCCGCGCACAGATGCGCAGTATTTT.

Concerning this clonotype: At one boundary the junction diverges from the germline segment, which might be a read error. The chain's CDR3 is CTSNHTGTGGYNEQFF. The CDR3 region has the DNA TGTACCAGCAACCATACCGGGACAGGGGGTTACAATGAGCAGTTCTTC. The V call is TRBV11-1, the J call TRBJ2-1; 11 bases are a match to TRBD1. Germline CDR1 is SGHAT and CDR2 is FQDESV (reference sequence). The CDR3 runs 16 residues. Together with reference TRBV11-1 and TRBJ2-1, the CDR3 gives the full variable domain: EAEVAQSPRYKITEKSQAVAFWCDPISGHATLYWYRQILGQGPELLVQFQDESVVDDSQLPKDRFSAERLKGVDSTLKIQPAELGDSAMYLCTSNHTGTGGYNEQFFGPGTRLTVL.

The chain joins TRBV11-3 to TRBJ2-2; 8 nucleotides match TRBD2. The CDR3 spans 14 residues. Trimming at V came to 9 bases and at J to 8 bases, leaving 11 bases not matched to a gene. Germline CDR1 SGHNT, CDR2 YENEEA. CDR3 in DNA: TGTGCCAGTAGCGGGGAGGAGACTTCAGGGGAGCTGTTTTTT. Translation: CASSGEETSGELFF.

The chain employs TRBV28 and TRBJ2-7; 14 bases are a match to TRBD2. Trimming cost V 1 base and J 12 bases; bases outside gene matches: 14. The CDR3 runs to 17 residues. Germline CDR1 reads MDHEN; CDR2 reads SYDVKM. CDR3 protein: CASSLFGTSGRLYEPYF. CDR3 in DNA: TGTGCCAGCAGTTTATTTGGGACTAGCGGGAGACTCTACGAACCGTACTTC.

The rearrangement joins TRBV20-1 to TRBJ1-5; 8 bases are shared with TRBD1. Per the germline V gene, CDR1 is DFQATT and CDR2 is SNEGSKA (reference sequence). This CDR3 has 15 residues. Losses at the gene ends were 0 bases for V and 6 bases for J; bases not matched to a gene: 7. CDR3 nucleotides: TGCAGTGCTAGAGATGGATGGACAGGGATTCAGCCCCAGCATTTT. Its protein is CSARDGWTGIQPQHF.

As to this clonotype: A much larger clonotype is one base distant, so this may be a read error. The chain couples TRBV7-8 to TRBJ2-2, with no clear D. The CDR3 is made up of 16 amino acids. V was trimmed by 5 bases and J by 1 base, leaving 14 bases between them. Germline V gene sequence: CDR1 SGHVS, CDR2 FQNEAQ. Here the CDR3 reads CASSTQPVGNTGELFF. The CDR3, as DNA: TGTGCCAGCAGCACCCAACCCGTGGGGAACACCGGGGAGCTGTTTTTT.

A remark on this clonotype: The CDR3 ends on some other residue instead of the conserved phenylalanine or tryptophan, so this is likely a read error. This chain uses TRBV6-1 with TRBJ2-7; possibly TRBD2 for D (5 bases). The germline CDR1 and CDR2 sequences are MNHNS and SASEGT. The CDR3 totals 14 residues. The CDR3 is CDSSASGKTYEQYL. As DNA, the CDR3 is TGTGACAGCAGTGCCTCCGGGAAGACCTACGAGCAGTACCTC.

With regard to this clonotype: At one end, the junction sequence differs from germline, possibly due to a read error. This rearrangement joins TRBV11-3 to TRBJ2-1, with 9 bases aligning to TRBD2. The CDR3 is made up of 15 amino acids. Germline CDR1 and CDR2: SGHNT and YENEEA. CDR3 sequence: CASSPSSGTNNEQIF. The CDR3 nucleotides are TGTGCCAGCAGCCCATCTAGCGGGACCAATAATGAGCAGATCTTC.

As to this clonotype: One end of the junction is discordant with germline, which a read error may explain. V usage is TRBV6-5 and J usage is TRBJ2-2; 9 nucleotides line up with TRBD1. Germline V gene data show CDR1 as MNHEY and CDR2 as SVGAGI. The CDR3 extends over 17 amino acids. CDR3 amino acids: CASSNSAGTGSPGELFF. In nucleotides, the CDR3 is TGTGCCAGCAGTAACTCGGCCGGGACAGGGTCCCCCGGGGAGCTGTTTTTT.

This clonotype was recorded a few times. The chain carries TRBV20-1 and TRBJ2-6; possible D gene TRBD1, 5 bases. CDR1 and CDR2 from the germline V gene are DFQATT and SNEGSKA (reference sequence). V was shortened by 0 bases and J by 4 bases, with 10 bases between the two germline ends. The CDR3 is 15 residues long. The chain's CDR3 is CSAREQVTGANVLTF. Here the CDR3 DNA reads TGCAGTGCTAGAGAACAGGTTACAGGGGCCAACGTCCTGACTTTC.

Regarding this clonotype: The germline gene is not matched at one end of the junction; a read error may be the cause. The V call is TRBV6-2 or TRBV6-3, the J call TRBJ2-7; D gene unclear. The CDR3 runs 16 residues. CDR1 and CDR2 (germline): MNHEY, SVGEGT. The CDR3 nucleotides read TGTGCCTGCAGTTCCCCGGGCGTGCCCACTCTGTACGAGCAGTACTTC. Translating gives CACSSPGVPTLYEQYF.

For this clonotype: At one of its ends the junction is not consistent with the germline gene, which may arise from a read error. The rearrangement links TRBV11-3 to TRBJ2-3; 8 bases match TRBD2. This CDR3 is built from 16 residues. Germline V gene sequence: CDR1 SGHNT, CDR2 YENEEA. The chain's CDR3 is CASSSSLAGYTDTQYF. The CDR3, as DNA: TGTGCTAGCAGCTCCAGTCTAGCGGGTTACACAGATACGCAGTATTTT.

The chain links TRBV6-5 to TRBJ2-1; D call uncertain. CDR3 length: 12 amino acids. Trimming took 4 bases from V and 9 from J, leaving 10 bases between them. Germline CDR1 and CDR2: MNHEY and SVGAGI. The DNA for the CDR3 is TGTGCCAGCAGTTCCGAACCGGGTGAGCAGTTCTTC. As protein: CASSSEPGEQFF.

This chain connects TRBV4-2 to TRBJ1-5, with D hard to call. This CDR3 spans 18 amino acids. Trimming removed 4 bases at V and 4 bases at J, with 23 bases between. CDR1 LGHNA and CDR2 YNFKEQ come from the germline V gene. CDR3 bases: TGTGCCAGCAGCCGAGATGGGGAGGAGGCTATAGTGAATCAGCCCCAGCATTTT. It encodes CASSRDGEEAIVNQPQHF.

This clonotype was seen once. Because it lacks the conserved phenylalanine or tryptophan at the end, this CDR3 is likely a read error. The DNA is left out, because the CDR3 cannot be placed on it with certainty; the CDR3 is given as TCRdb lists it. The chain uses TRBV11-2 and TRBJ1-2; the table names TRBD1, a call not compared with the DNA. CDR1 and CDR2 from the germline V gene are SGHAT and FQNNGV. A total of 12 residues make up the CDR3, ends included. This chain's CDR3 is CASSLLGRGHAY.

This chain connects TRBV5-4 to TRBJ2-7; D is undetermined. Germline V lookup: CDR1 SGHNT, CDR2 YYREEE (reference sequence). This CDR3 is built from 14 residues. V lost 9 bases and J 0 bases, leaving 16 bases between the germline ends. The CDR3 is CATSSRGDSYEQYF. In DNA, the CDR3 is TGTGCCACTAGTTCCCGAGGAGACTCCTACGAGCAGTACTTC.

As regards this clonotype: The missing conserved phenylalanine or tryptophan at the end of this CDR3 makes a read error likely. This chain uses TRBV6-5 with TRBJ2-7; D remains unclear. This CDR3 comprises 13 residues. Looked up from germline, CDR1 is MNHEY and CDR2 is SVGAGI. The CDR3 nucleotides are TGTGCCAGCAGTTACTCGACCAGCTACAAGCAGTACCTC. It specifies CASSYSTSYKQYL.

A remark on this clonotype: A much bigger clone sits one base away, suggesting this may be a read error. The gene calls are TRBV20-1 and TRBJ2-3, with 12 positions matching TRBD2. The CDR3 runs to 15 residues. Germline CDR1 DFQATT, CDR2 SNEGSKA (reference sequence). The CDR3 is CSARDLAGGPDMQYF. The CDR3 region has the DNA TGCAGTGCTAGAGATCTAGCGGGGGGGCCAGATATGCAGTATTTT.

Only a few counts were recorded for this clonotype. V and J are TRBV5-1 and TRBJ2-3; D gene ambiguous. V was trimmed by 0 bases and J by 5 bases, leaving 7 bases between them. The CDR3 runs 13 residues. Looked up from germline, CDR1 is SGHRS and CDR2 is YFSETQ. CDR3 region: CASSLGQEDTQYF. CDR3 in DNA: TGCGCCAGCAGCTTGGGTCAGGAAGATACGCAGTATTTT.

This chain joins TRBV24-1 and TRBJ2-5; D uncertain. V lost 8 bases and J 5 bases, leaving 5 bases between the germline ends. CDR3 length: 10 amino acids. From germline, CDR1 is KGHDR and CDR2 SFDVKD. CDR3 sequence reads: CATIEETQYF. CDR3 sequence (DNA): TGTGCCACCATTGAGGAGACCCAGTACTTC.

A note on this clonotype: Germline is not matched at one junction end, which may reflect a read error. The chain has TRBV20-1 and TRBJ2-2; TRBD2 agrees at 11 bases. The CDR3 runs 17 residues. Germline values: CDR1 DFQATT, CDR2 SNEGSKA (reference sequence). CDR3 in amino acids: CSARELSGRAGTGKLFF. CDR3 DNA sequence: TGCAGTGCTAGAGAACTTAGCGGGAGGGCCGGGACCGGGAAGCTGTTTTTT.

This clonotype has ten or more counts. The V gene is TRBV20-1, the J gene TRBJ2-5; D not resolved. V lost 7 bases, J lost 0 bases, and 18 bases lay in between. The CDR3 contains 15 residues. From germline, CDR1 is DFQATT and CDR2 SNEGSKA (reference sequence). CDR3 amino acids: CSVIPVLVDQETQYF. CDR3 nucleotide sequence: TGCAGTGTTATCCCGGTATTGGTGGACCAAGAGACCCAGTACTTC.

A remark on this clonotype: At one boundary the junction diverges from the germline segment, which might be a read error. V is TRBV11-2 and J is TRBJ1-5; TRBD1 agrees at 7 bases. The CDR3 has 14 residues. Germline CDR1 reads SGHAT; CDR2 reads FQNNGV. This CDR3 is CASSFRGQWQPKHF. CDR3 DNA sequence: TGTGCCAGCAGCTTTAGGGGGCAGTGGCAGCCCAAGCATTTT.

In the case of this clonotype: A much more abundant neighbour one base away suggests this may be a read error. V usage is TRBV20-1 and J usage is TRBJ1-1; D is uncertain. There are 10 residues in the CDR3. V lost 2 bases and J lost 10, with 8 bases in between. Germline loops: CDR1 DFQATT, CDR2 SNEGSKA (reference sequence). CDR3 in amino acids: CSARWGVAFF. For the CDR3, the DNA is TGCAGTGCTAGATGGGGTGTAGCTTTCTTT.

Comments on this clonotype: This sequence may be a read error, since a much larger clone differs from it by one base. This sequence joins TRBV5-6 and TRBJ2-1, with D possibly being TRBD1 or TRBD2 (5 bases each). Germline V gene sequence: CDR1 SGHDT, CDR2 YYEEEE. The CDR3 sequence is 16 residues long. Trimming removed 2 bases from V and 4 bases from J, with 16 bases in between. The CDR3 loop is CASSFGTGWPYNEQFF. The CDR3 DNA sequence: TGTGCCAGCAGCTTTGGGACGGGATGGCCTTACAATGAGCAGTTCTTC.

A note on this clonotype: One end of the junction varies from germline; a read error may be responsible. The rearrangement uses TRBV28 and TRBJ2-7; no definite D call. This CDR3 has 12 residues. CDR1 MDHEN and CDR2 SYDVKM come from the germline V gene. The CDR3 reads CVSSSVPYEQYF. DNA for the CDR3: TGTGTCAGCAGTTCCGTTCCCTACGAGCAGTACTTC.

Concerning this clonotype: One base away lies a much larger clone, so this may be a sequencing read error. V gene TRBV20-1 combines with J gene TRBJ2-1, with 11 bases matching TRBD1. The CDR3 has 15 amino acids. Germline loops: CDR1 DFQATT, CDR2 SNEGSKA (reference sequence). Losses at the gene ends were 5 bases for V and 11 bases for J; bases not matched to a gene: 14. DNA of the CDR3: TGCAGTGCTTCCGGGACAGGGGGTTTCTTGAATAAGCAGTTCTTC. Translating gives CSASGTGGFLNKQFF.

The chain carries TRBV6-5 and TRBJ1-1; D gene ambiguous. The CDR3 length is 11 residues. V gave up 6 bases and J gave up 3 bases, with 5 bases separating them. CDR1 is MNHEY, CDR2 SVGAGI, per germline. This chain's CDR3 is CASRRDTEAFF. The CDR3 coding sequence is TGTGCCAGCAGGCGGGACACTGAAGCTTTCTTT.

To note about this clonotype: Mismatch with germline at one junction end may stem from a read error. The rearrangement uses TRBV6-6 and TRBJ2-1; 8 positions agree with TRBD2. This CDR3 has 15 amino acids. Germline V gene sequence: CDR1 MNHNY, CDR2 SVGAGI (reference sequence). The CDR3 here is CARSYSGRGVSEQFF. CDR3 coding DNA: TGTGCCAGGAGTTACTCGGGGCGGGGGGTTAGTGAGCAGTTCTTC.